The clone carrying this T cell receptor (beta chain) has only a few counts. This entry belongs to a study of patients and donors after allogeneic stem cell transplantation. The CDR3 covers 14 residues. Germline values: CDR1 SGHTA, CDR2 FQGTGA. Trimming took 5 bases from V and 2 from J; bases not matched to a gene: 5. MiXCR, applied by TCRdb to the RT-PCR reads, yields one record per CDR3 protein. This table holds some 960,000 distinct CDR3 sequences, roughly 18% found once. This clonotype originated in a human donor who was either an allogeneic HSCT recipient or a stem cell or donor lymphocyte infusion donor (not recorded which). It is not recorded whose cells these are; they may come from a transplant donor. The sample comprised blood, either unsorted or a sorted T cell fraction (not recorded which). The genes are TRBV7-3 and TRBJ2-7; TRBD1 aligns across 8 bases. The CDR3 DNA reads as TGTGCCAGCAGCCAGGGACAGGCTCCCTACGAGCAGTACTTC. Amino acids: CASSQGQAPYEQYF.